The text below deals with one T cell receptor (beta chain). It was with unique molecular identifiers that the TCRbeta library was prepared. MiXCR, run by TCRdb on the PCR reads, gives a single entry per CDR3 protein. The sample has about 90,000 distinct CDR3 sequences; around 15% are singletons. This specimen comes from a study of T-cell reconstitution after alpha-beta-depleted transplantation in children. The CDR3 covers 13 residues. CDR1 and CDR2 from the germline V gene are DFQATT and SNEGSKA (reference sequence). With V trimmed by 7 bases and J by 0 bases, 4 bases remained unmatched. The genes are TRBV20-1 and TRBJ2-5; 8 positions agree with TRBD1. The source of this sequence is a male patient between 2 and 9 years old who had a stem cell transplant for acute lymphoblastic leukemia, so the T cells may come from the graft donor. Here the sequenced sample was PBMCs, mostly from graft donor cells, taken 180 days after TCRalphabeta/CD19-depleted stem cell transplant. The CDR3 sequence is CSVRDRYQETQYF. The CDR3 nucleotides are TGCAGTGTGAGGGACAGGTACCAAGAGACCCAGTACTTC.